This T cell receptor (beta chain) emerged from a study of control samples from healthy donors and cancer patients. Germline assignment: CDR1 SGHTA and CDR2 FQGNSA. This CDR3 is built from 15 residues. The V end lost 5 bases, the J end lost 0 bases, and 11 bases lay between the germline ends. Measured with immunoSEQ multiplex PCR; TCRdb has only the in-frame clones, and not every one. The data contain around 200,000 clones, roughly 94% of them singletons. This clonotype was obtained from a man aged 45 to 65 in good health. The gene calls are TRBV7-2 and TRBJ1-5; D ambiguous. Material for sequencing was blood. The CDR3 here is CASSRGQHSNQPQHF. In DNA form, the CDR3 reads TGTGCCAGCAGCCGCGGGCAACATAGCAATCAGCCCCAGCATTTT.